The 17 T cell receptor beta chains given below trace back to one sample, sequenced in a study of CD8 T cells in ankylosing spondylitis. A single record per CDR3 protein comes from TCRdb applying MiXCR to the 5' RACE reads. Of about 250,000 distinct CDR3 sequences in the sample, 15% to 20% were seen once. Sequenced input: blood, either unsorted or a sorted T cell fraction (not recorded which). These TCRs come from a male donor with ankylosing spondylitis or in good health (not recorded which).

In its sample, this clonotype was seen a few times. This chain joins TRBV25-1 and TRBJ2-1; 7 bases align to TRBD1. The length of the CDR3 is 16 residues. Germline-derived CDR1 and CDR2 are MGHDK and SYGVNS. After removal of 3 bases from V and 9 bases from J, the junction contained 14 bases not matched to a gene. The CDR3 bases are TGTGCCAGCAGTGACGGACAGGTCCGAAGGGGTAGTGAGCAGTTCTTC. Translating it yields CASSDGQVRRGSEQFF. Filled out from reference TRBV25-1 and TRBJ2-1, the complete variable domain reads EADIYQTPRYLVIGTGKKITLECSQTMGHDKMYWYQQDPGMELHLIHYSYGVNSTEKGDLSSESTVSRIRTEHFPLTLESARPSHTSQYLCASSDGQVRRGSEQFFGPGTRLTVL.

This clonotype was seen more than once but under ten times. The rearrangement joins TRBV11-1 to TRBJ1-1; the D gene is possibly TRBD1 (5 bases). The CDR3 totals 15 residues. Per the germline V gene, CDR1 is SGHAT and CDR2 is FQDESV (reference sequence). The V end was cut by 1 base, the J end by 3 bases, with 12 bases between. CDR3 coding DNA: TGTGCCAGCAGCTTAGACCTGGGACCTTACACTGAAGCTTTCTTT. Translation gives CASSLDLGPYTEAFF.

V and J are TRBV4-1 and TRBJ2-7; possibly TRBD1 for D (6 bases). This CDR3 is built from 14 residues. V was clipped by 2 bases and J by 5 bases, with 13 bases between them. Germline V gives CDR1 MGHRA, CDR2 YSYEKL. The CDR3 spells CASSQTAGVNEQYF. The CDR3 DNA follows: TGCGCCAGCAGCCAAACGGCAGGGGTGAACGAGCAGTACTTC.

The J gene is TRBJ1-1, the V gene TRBV7-8; 8 nucleotides match TRBD1. Germline loops: CDR1 SGHVS, CDR2 FQNEAQ. The V segment lost 4 bases and the J segment 2 bases; nucleotides outside the gene matches: 12. CDR3 length: 17 amino acids. The CDR3 is CASSSHRGQGINTEAFF. In DNA, the CDR3 is TGTGCCAGCAGCTCCCATCGTGGACAGGGCATTAACACTGAAGCTTTCTTT.

This chain uses TRBV20-1 with TRBJ2-7; no reliable D call. The V and J ends lost 6 bases and 0 bases respectively, with 12 bases between them. Germline loops: CDR1 DFQATT, CDR2 SNEGSKA (reference sequence). CDR3 length equals 13 residues. The CDR3 bases are TGCAGTGCCCCCGCCCAGGTCTCCTACGAGCAGTACTTC. Residues: CSAPAQVSYEQYF.

The chain joins TRBV4-2 to TRBJ1-6; the match to TRBD1 covers 7 bases. The ends lost 4 bases at V and 7 bases at J; junction bases unmatched: 13. This CDR3 spans 17 amino acids. CDR1 is LGHNA, CDR2 YNFKEQ, per germline. CDR3 nucleotide sequence: TGTGCCAGCAGCCCCCTAAGTGAGGGGGCATCGAATTCACCCCTCCACTTT. Protein: CASSPLSEGASNSPLHF.

The chain has TRBV11-2 and TRBJ1-3, with TRBD1 matching 10 bases. Trimming at V came to 7 bases and at J to 4 bases, leaving 10 bases not matched to a gene. Germline loops: CDR1 SGHAT, CDR2 FQNNGV. This CDR3 has 16 amino acids. The CDR3 loop is CASTQGGQGYGNTIYF. The DNA of the CDR3 is TGTGCCAGCACCCAGGGGGGACAGGGGTACGGAAACACCATATATTTT.

The chain carries TRBV29-1 and TRBJ2-1; TRBD2 matches 9 bases. The length of the CDR3 is 13 residues. The V and J ends lost 6 bases and 5 bases, in that order; junction bases with no gene match: 5. The germline gives CDR1 SQVTM, CDR2 ANQGSEA. Written as DNA, the CDR3 is TGCAGCGTCCCAGCGGGAGGAAACAATGAGCAGTTCTTC. Translated: CSVPAGGNNEQFF.

There are a few counts of this clonotype. This chain uses TRBV29-1 with TRBJ2-1; 10 nucleotides agree with TRBD2. V was pared by 0 bases and J by 4 bases, with 6 bases of the junction left unmatched. Germline values: CDR1 SQVTM, CDR2 ANQGSEA. CDR3 size: 16 residues. The chain's CDR3 is CSVEDLAGDQYNEQFF. CDR3 nucleotide sequence: TGCAGCGTTGAAGATCTAGCGGGAGATCAGTACAATGAGCAGTTCTTC.

This rearrangement joins TRBV4-3 to TRBJ2-1; 7 positions agree with TRBD2. Germline V lookup: CDR1 LGHNA, CDR2 YSLEER. The CDR3 spans 17 residues. V lost 0 bases and J lost 3; bases outside the gene matches: 8. DNA of the CDR3: TGCGCCAGCAGCCAAGATCGTGTTCGGGACTACTACAATGAGCAGTTCTTC. It codes for CASSQDRVRDYYNEQFF.

This clonotype was recorded a few times. The V and J genes are TRBV5-6 and TRBJ2-1; either TRBD1 or TRBD2 may fit D (5 bases each). CDR1 and CDR2 (germline): SGHDT, YYEEEE. CDR3 length equals 12 residues. Deletions cut 7 bases from V and 6 bases from J, with 11 bases between. Written as DNA, the CDR3 is TGTGCCAGCGAGGGGATTTCCAATGAGCAGTTCTTC. Translated: CASEGISNEQFF.

Comments on this clonotype: The germline gene is not matched at one end of the junction; a read error may be the cause. V is TRBV4-1 and J is TRBJ2-7; 11 bases match TRBD2. CDR1 MGHRA and CDR2 YSYEKL come from the germline V gene. CDR3 length: 15 amino acids. CDR3 protein: CASSHGTSGPYGQYF. The CDR3 nucleotides read TGCGCCAGCAGCCACGGGACTAGCGGTCCCTACGGGCAGTACTTC.

The rearrangement uses TRBV27 and TRBJ1-2; the match to TRBD1 covers 9 bases. Per germline, CDR1 MNHEY and CDR2 SMNVEV (reference sequence). V lost 5 bases, J lost 5 bases, and 6 bases stayed unmatched. The CDR3 contains 14 residues. The CDR3: CASSPGQGRYGYTF. In DNA form, the CDR3 reads TGTGCCAGCAGTCCCGGACAGGGGAGATATGGCTACACCTTC.

This clonotype was detected a few times. The rearrangement joins TRBV21-1 to TRBJ2-1. TRBV21-1 is classified as a pseudogene. The CDR3 contains 17 residues. This CDR3 is CASSFPNWASSYNEQFF. The CDR3 DNA reads as TGTGCCAGCAGCTTCCCTAATTGGGCGAGCTCCTACAATGAGCAGTTCTTC.

There are a few counts of this clonotype. The gene calls are TRBV7-2 and TRBJ2-7; no clear D. CDR1 SGHTA and CDR2 FQGNSA come from the germline V gene. V was clipped by 1 base and J by 0 bases, with 10 bases between them. The CDR3 spans 15 residues. In DNA, the CDR3 is TGTGCCAGCAGCTTAGAGGGCTCGAGCTCCTACGAGCAGTACTTC. Its translation: CASSLEGSSSYEQYF.

The genes are TRBV20-1 and TRBJ1-6; the D gene is possibly TRBD1 (5 bases). Trimming pared 4 bases from V and 2 bases from J, leaving 15 bases between. The CDR3 consists of 16 residues. Germline CDR1 and CDR2: DFQATT and SNEGSKA (reference sequence). CDR3 DNA sequence: TGCAGTGCTACAAGCAGGGACGTTGCCTATAATTCACCCCTCCACTTT. Translating it yields CSATSRDVAYNSPLHF.

This clonotype showed up many times. The chain couples TRBV6-2 or TRBV6-3 to TRBJ2-1, with 8 bases that match TRBD1. Per germline, CDR1 MNHEY and CDR2 SVGEGT. Trimming at V came to 7 bases and at J to 4 bases, leaving 6 bases not matched to a gene. The CDR3 totals 14 residues. CDR3 sequence reads: CASTPGQEYNEQFF. The CDR3 DNA follows: TGTGCCAGCACCCCGGGACAGGAGTACAATGAGCAGTTCTTC.